This T cell receptor beta chain came from a study of T cell repertoires in cytomegalovirus infection. Study-wide context: Shared public TCR beta signatures pointed to both CMV infection and a matching HLA type. Study outcomes and limitations: HLA-C-restricted TCR beta clonotypes specific for CMV led the ex vivo response. Cumulative frequency of public TCR beta families picked out carriers of CMV plus the relevant HLA.

TCRdb re-called the reads through MiXCR, storing one row per CDR3 protein. The sample comprises about 530,000 distinct CDR3 sequences, 26% of which are singletons, and roughly 13% rests with the top ten. The CDR3 is made up of 14 amino acids. The V and J ends lost 4 bases and 0 bases respectively, with 10 bases between them. The germline CDR1 and CDR2 sequences are MNHEY and SVGEGT. Comment on this clonotype: Its antigen is as yet unknown.

The receptor's source is a human donor in good health (CMV status not recorded). Some clones in this sample may be carry-over from other donors' samples. Sequenced material: PBMCs. The chain couples TRBV6-2 or TRBV6-3 to TRBJ2-7, with D uncertain. CDR3 protein: CASSSRQTSYEQYV. CDR3 in DNA: TGTGCCAGCAGTTCGCGGCAGACCTCCTACGAGCAGTACGTC.